Below are 29 T cell receptor beta chains sequenced from a single sample in a study of Graves' ophthalmopathy and Graves' hyperthyroidism. The TCR beta CDR3 regions underwent amplification from RNA transcripts. The first-round RT-PCR employed HTBI primers together with the Qiagen OneStep RT-PCR kit. A multiplex PCR was then performed as the second round. TCRdb reprocessed the multiplex PCR reads via MiXCR and lists one record per CDR3 protein. The sample contains hundreds of thousands of distinct CDR3 sequences, 20% to 25% of which appear only once. The sequencing input was peripheral blood. These receptor sequences come from a woman aged 18-35 years with stable Graves' hyperthyroidism.

This clonotype was detected many times. The chain is built from TRBV28 and TRBJ2-7; D uncertain. The CDR3 consists of 15 residues. The germline V and J ends were trimmed by 2 bases and 0 bases, with 11 bases remaining between them. Germline V CDR1 and CDR2: MDHEN, SYDVKM. The CDR3 is CASSLPGPSSYEQYF. As DNA, the CDR3 is TGTGCCAGCAGTTTACCGGGCCCTAGCTCCTACGAGCAGTACTTC.

This rearrangement joins TRBV28 to TRBJ1-5; tentatively, D is TRBD1 (6 bases). CDR1 is MDHEN, CDR2 SYDVKM, per germline. V lost 7 bases and J 5 bases, leaving 15 bases between the germline ends. The CDR3 is 14 residues long. Here the CDR3 DNA reads TGTGCCAGCAAGAGGTCGGACAGACATCAGCCCCAGCATTTT. Its translation is CASKRSDRHQPQHF.

This clonotype was observed many times. V is TRBV7-3 and J is TRBJ2-2, with 15 positions matching TRBD2. Per the germline V gene, CDR1 is SGHTA and CDR2 is FQGTGA. The CDR3 has 18 amino acids. V shed 5 bases and J 4 bases; nucleotides not matched to a gene: 8. CDR3 residues: CASSAGLAGGGGTGELFF. The CDR3 DNA follows: TGTGCCAGCAGCGCGGGACTAGCGGGAGGAGGAGGCACCGGGGAGCTGTTTTTT.

V is TRBV30 and J is TRBJ1-2; D gene unclear. The CDR3 extends over 13 amino acids. CDR1 and CDR2 from the germline V gene are GTSNPN and SVGIG (reference sequence). The V end lost 3 bases, the J end lost 3 bases, and 11 bases lay between the germline ends. The CDR3 DNA reads TGTGCCTGGAGGGCGCCGTGGGACTATGGCTACACCTTC. It encodes CAWRAPWDYGYTF.

This clonotype was observed many times. The rearrangement uses TRBV11-2 and TRBJ2-4, with 8 bases fitting TRBD2. The V gene's germline CDR1 is SGHAT and CDR2 FQNNGV. CDR3 length equals 14 residues. V gave up 4 bases and J gave up 4 bases; unmatched junction bases: 3. The CDR3 sequence is CASSSPSGKNIQYF. The CDR3 DNA reads TGTGCCAGCAGCTCGCCTAGCGGGAAAAACATTCAGTACTTC.

This clonotype came up many times. This chain links TRBV20-1 with TRBJ2-2; D is ambiguous. In germline, CDR1 is DFQATT, CDR2 SNEGSKA (reference sequence). Trimming removed 0 bases at V and 1 base at J, with 9 bases between. CDR3 length: 15 amino acids. CDR3 DNA: TGCAGTGCTAGAGATCTACTGCTGAACACCGGGGAGCTGTTTTTT. Protein product: CSARDLLLNTGELFF.

The chain recombines TRBV6-1 with TRBJ2-7; the match to TRBD2 covers 9 bases. The germline V gene encodes CDR1 MNHNS and CDR2 SASEGT. The ends lost 8 bases at V and 6 bases at J; junction bases unmatched: 8. This CDR3 is 13 amino acids long. Written as DNA, the CDR3 is TGTGCCAGCGGGCCGGGACTAGCTCGCGAGCAGTACTTC. It encodes CASGPGLAREQYF.

In this sample, this clonotype turned up many times. The gene calls are TRBV5-1 and TRBJ2-7; 9 bases line up with TRBD1. CDR1 and CDR2 (germline): SGHRS, YFSETQ. The CDR3 loop spans 14 amino acids. The V and J ends lost 3 bases and 0 bases, in that order; junction bases with no gene match: 1. DNA for the CDR3: TGCGCCAGCAGCTGGGGACAGGGCTCCTACGAGCAGTACTTC. It yields the protein CASSWGQGSYEQYF. Using reference TRBV5-1 and TRBJ2-7 for the parts outside the CDR3, the full variable domain is KAGVTQTPRYLIKTRGQQVTLSCSPISGHRSVSWYQQTPGQGLQFLFEYFSETQRNKGNFPGRFSGRQFSNSRSEMNVSTLELGDSALYLCASSWGQGSYEQYFGPGTRLTVT.

This chain joins TRBV12-3 or TRBV12-4 and TRBJ2-7; D call uncertain. This CDR3 has 14 residues. V lost 3 bases and J 5 bases, leaving 14 bases between the germline ends. CDR3 loop: CASSFPGKSHEQYF. CDR3 DNA sequence: TGTGCCAGCAGTTTCCCTGGGAAGAGTCACGAGCAGTACTTC.

This chain joins TRBV13 and TRBJ1-5; tentative D call: TRBD1 (5 bases). V shed 0 bases and J shed 5 bases, with 14 bases lying between them. Germline V gives CDR1 PRHDT, CDR2 FYEKMQ (reference sequence). The CDR3 is 16 amino acids. The DNA for the CDR3 is TGTGCCAGCAGCTTAGGGGGGCAGGCGGACGATCAGCCCCAGCATTTT. This codes for CASSLGGQADDQPQHF.

This rearrangement joins TRBV10-3 to TRBJ2-3; no reliable D call. Trimming took 1 base from V and 5 from J, leaving 10 bases between them. The CDR3 runs to 14 residues. The germline V gene encodes CDR1 ENHRY and CDR2 SYGVKD. Here the CDR3 reads CAISELSTEDTQYF. Written as DNA, the CDR3 is TGTGCCATCAGTGAGTTGTCTACGGAAGATACGCAGTATTTT.

This clonotype was counted many times. V usage is TRBV27 and J usage is TRBJ2-7; D is possibly TRBD2 (6 bases). This CDR3 spans 13 amino acids. Germline CDR1 is MNHEY and CDR2 is SMNVEV (reference sequence). V was shortened by 10 bases and J by 2 bases, with 15 bases between the two germline ends. This CDR3 is CATRRTGAYEQYF. The CDR3 DNA follows: TGTGCCACCAGGAGGACGGGGGCCTACGAGCAGTACTTC.

This clonotype came up many times. The chain joins TRBV5-8 to TRBJ2-7; D perhaps matches TRBD1 (6 bases). V shed 3 bases and J shed 3 bases, with 13 bases lying between them. Germline CDR1 reads SGHTS; CDR2 reads YDEGEE. The CDR3 consists of 14 residues. CDR3 region: CASSSRDKDYEQYF. CDR3 bases: TGTGCCAGCAGCTCCCGGGACAAAGACTACGAGCAGTACTTC.

J is TRBJ2-7 and V is TRBV10-3; 10 positions agree with TRBD1. The J segment lost 6 bases and the V segment lost 0 bases, leaving 14 bases of the junction unmatched. The CDR3 loop spans 18 amino acids. Per germline, CDR1 ENHRY and CDR2 SYGVKD. CDR3 loop: CAISESVPGQGLFREQYF. DNA for the CDR3: TGTGCCATCAGTGAGTCGGTTCCGGGACAGGGGCTCTTCCGCGAGCAGTACTTC.

This clonotype was seen more than once but under ten times. This chain joins TRBV11-1 and TRBJ2-2; TRBD2 matches at 9 bases. The CDR3 spans 16 residues. The germline CDR1 and CDR2 sequences are SGHAT and FQDESV (reference sequence). V lost 6 bases, J lost 1 base, and 6 bases stayed unmatched. The CDR3 DNA reads as TGTGCCAGCAGACCTAGCGGGGACAAGAACACCGGGGAGCTGTTTTTT. Protein product: CASRPSGDKNTGELFF.

The rearrangement uses TRBV6-2 or TRBV6-3 and TRBJ1-6; maybe TRBD1 (6 bases). Germline assignment: CDR1 MNHEY and CDR2 SVGEGT. V lost 5 bases and J lost 0, with 14 bases in between. The CDR3 spans 17 residues. The chain's CDR3 is CASSQQGSFSYNSPLHF. For the CDR3, the DNA is TGTGCCAGCAGTCAACAGGGCTCGTTCTCCTATAATTCACCCCTCCACTTT.

This clonotype showed up many times. The V and J genes are TRBV5-1 and TRBJ2-5, with a tentative D call TRBD2 (5 bases). CDR1 and CDR2 (germline): SGHRS, YFSETQ. The V end was cut by 6 bases, the J end by 5 bases, with 20 bases between. This CDR3 has 15 amino acids. The CDR3 is CASKMRSGIRETQYF. For the CDR3, the DNA is TGCGCCAGCAAGATGCGGTCCGGGATAAGGGAGACCCAGTACTTC.

This clonotype was counted many times. The chain carries TRBV6-5 and TRBJ1-2; D is possibly TRBD1 (6 bases). This CDR3 contains 13 residues. Per the germline V gene, CDR1 is MNHEY and CDR2 is SVGAGI. The V gene lost 5 bases and the J gene lost 2 bases, with 9 bases spanning the gap. The CDR3 sequence is CASSNRVNYGYTF. DNA for the CDR3: TGTGCCAGCAGTAACAGGGTCAACTATGGCTACACCTTC.

In this sample, this clonotype turned up many times. The chain has TRBV29-1 and TRBJ2-7; maybe TRBD2 (6 bases). Germline V lookup: CDR1 SQVTM, CDR2 ANQGSEA. Deletions cut 6 bases from V and 5 bases from J, with 20 bases between. The CDR3 contains 14 residues. The chain's CDR3 is CSVPRGGVGDEQYF. CDR3 nucleotides: TGCAGCGTGCCCCGGGGAGGAGTAGGGGACGAGCAGTACTTC.

In its sample, this clonotype was seen a few times. The rearrangement links TRBV6-1 to TRBJ1-2; D is unresolved. Germline CDR1 is MNHNS and CDR2 is SASEGT. The CDR3 has 12 amino acids. V gave up 3 bases and J gave up 5 bases, with 7 bases separating them. CDR3 protein: CASSEDWYGYTF. CDR3 sequence (DNA): TGTGCCAGCAGTGAGGACTGGTATGGCTACACCTTC.

This clonotype was detected many times. The chain couples TRBV20-1 to TRBJ2-7; D tentatively reads TRBD1 or TRBD2 (5 bases each). Germline lookup yields CDR1 DFQATT and CDR2 SNEGSKA (reference sequence). This CDR3 has 15 amino acids. The V gene lost 6 bases and the J gene lost 2 bases, with 20 bases spanning the gap. The DNA of the CDR3 is TGCAGTGCCCTCGGGGCGTGGCAGGAAGCCTACGAGCAGTACTTC. It encodes CSALGAWQEAYEQYF.

This chain uses TRBV7-9 with TRBJ2-2; D is perhaps TRBD2 (6 bases). The germline CDR1 and CDR2 sequences are SEHNR and FQNEAQ (reference sequence). CDR3 size: 14 residues. The V gene lost 7 bases and the J gene lost 5 bases, with 14 bases spanning the gap. In DNA form, the CDR3 reads TGTGCCAGCACCCCGGGACTCTGGACCGGGGAGCTGTTTTTT. Its translation is CASTPGLWTGELFF.

In regard to this clonotype: One end of the junction is discordant with germline, which a read error may explain. J is TRBJ2-4 and V is TRBV7-8, with 7 bases fitting TRBD1. The CDR3 has 16 amino acids. From germline, CDR1 is SGHVS and CDR2 FQNEAQ. This CDR3 reads CASSLAPGQRGNIKYF. For the CDR3, the DNA is TGTGCCAGCAGCTTAGCACCGGGACAGAGGGGGAACATTAAGTACTTC.

The V call is TRBV28, the J call TRBJ1-5; no clear D gene. Per germline, CDR1 MDHEN and CDR2 SYDVKM. Trimming stripped 2 bases from V and 4 bases from J, with 9 bases between. The CDR3 runs 14 residues. The CDR3 sequence: CASSLPAANQPQHF. The CDR3 DNA reads TGTGCCAGCAGTTTACCGGCAGCTAATCAGCCCCAGCATTTT.

On this clonotype: Just one base apart from a much larger clone, this may be a read error. The V and J genes are TRBV30 and TRBJ2-2; no reliable D call. This CDR3 contains 11 residues. The germline CDR1 and CDR2 sequences are GTSNPN and SVGIG (reference sequence). The germline V and J ends were trimmed by 2 bases and 6 bases, with 4 bases remaining between them. The CDR3 nucleotides are TGTGCCTGGAGTTGTGCCGGGGAGCTGTTTTTT. Its translation: CAWSCAGELFF.

Ten or more counts support this clonotype. The chain has TRBV9 and TRBJ2-5; D gene uncertain. This CDR3 region has 14 residues. V was shortened by 0 bases and J by 0 bases, with 6 bases between the two germline ends. CDR1 is SGDLS and CDR2 is YYNGEE in the germline V gene. CDR3 in amino acids: CASSVEGNQETQYF. DNA of the CDR3: TGTGCCAGCAGCGTAGAGGGCAACCAAGAGACCCAGTACTTC.

This clonotype was observed many times. This chain connects TRBV5-1 to TRBJ2-7, with 7 bases identical to TRBD2. CDR3 length equals 14 residues. Germline CDR1 is SGHRS and CDR2 is YFSETQ. The J segment lost 3 bases and the V segment lost 4 bases, leaving 7 bases of the junction unmatched. DNA of the CDR3: TGCGCCAGCAGCCGGGAGGCCCACGACTACGAGCAGTACTTC. Protein product: CASSREAHDYEQYF.

There are many counts of this clonotype. This chain links TRBV27 with TRBJ2-3, with D possibly being TRBD1 (6 bases). The CDR3 consists of 16 residues. Germline V gene data show CDR1 as MNHEY and CDR2 as SMNVEV (reference sequence). V gave up 5 bases and J gave up 2 bases, with 17 bases separating them. This CDR3 reads CASSHLDRPLTDTQYF. For the CDR3, the DNA is TGTGCCAGCAGTCACCTCGACAGGCCCCTCACAGATACGCAGTATTTT.

This clonotype was counted at least ten times. The genes are TRBV20-1 and TRBJ2-5; D remains unclear. Germline V gene data show CDR1 as DFQATT and CDR2 as SNEGSKA (reference sequence). V was shortened by 1 base and J by 3 bases, with 6 bases between the two germline ends. The CDR3 runs to 12 residues. CDR3 sequence: CSARVTEETQYF. CDR3 nucleotide sequence: TGCAGTGCTAGAGTTACGGAAGAGACCCAGTACTTC.